This TCR beta chain is drawn from a study of blood T cell repertoires in COVID-19. Study context: COVID-19 samples from acute and convalescent phases originated in the United States, Italy and Spain. Nucleic acid was either cDNA or gDNA, and it came from T cells, B-cell-depleted T cells, or PBMCs.

Original methodology: For nucleated cells, counts were estimated from reference gene primer amplification. Profiled with immunoSEQ multiplex PCR; TCRdb holds only in-frame clones, not every one. Clone size and the V and J calls come from that table; the DNA yielded D and trimming. The sample shows fewer than 600,000 clones, 85% to 90% of them seen only once. This clone has only a few counts. Followed over time, Seattle patients had been enrolled while infection was active. Sequenced: peripheral blood. This receptor was obtained from a man between 18 and 35 years old with COVID-19, enrolled during active disease.

CDR3 DNA: TGTGCCAGCAGCTTAGAGCTGGACAGGATGGCTGAAGCTTTCTTT. Encoded protein: CASSLELDRMAEAFF. The rearrangement joins TRBV13 to TRBJ1-1; 7 bases fit TRBD1. V was pared by 1 base and J by 6 bases, with 8 bases of the junction left unmatched. Per germline, CDR1 PRHDT and CDR2 FYEKMQ (reference sequence). The CDR3 extends over 15 amino acids.